Following are 19 T cell receptor beta chains from one sample sequenced in a study of blood T cell repertoires in COVID-19. TCRdb keeps only in-frame clones here, not all; method: immunoSEQ multiplex PCR. The sample contains a few hundred thousand clones, around 87% of which appear only once. Sequenced input: PBMCs or T cells enriched from blood (not recorded which). The origin of the receptors is a woman aged 40 to 50 who had recovered from COVID-19.

The rearrangement joins TRBV4-1 to TRBJ2-1, with 13 positions matching TRBD2. V lost 5 bases, J lost 12 bases, and 13 bases stayed unmatched. The V gene's germline CDR1 is MGHRA and CDR2 YSYEKL. The CDR3 spans 16 residues. The CDR3 DNA reads TGCGCCAGCAGCGCCACTAGCGGGAGGGCCCTGTTTGTGCAGTTCTTC. It encodes CASSATSGRALFVQFF.

The J gene is TRBJ2-4, the V gene TRBV15; 9 nucleotides line up with TRBD1. The CDR3 is made up of 16 amino acids. Germline lookup yields CDR1 LNHNV and CDR2 YYDKDF (reference sequence). V lost 1 base to trimming and J lost 3 bases; unmatched junction nucleotides: 4. This CDR3 reads CATSRGTGGYKNIQYF. Here the CDR3 DNA reads TGTGCCACCAGCAGAGGTACAGGGGGCTACAAAAACATTCAGTACTTC.

The chain has TRBV7-8 and TRBJ2-3; possibly TRBD2 for D (6 bases). The CDR3 covers 15 residues. Germline V gene sequence: CDR1 SGHVS, CDR2 FQNEAQ. V lost 2 bases, J lost 4 bases, and 13 bases lay in between. The DNA of the CDR3 is TGTGCCAGCAGCTTACAAGACGCGGGGTCAGATACGCAGTATTTT. Translation gives CASSLQDAGSDTQYF.

The rearrangement links TRBV13 to TRBJ1-2, with 10 bases identical to TRBD1. V was clipped by 0 bases and J by 4 bases; unmatched bases: 8. CDR1 is PRHDT and CDR2 is FYEKMQ in the germline V gene (reference sequence). The CDR3 is 17 amino acids. As DNA, the CDR3 is TGTGCCAGCAGCTTAGGCCCCGGGACAGGGGAGATCTATGGCTACACCTTC. Protein sequence: CASSLGPGTGEIYGYTF.

Concerning this clone itself: In the same sample, other DNA sequences code for this CDR3. The chain is built from TRBV5-4 and TRBJ2-3, with 11 nucleotides matching TRBD2. After removal of 1 base from V and 0 bases from J, the junction contained 1 base not matched to a gene. The germline V gene has CDR1 SGHNT and CDR2 YYREEE (reference sequence). This CDR3 has 16 amino acids. The CDR3 DNA reads TGTGCCAGCAGCTTGCGACTAGCGGGAAGCACAGATACGCAGTATTTT. Protein product: CASSLRLAGSTDTQYF.

The chain couples TRBV18 to TRBJ1-1; 8 positions match TRBD1. V was pared by 3 bases and J by 6 bases, with 6 bases of the junction left unmatched. The germline gives CDR1 KGHSH, CDR2 LQKENI. The CDR3 runs to 14 residues. The CDR3 region has the DNA TGTGCCAGCTCACCCCCGGACAGGGCCTCTGAAGCTTTCTTT. This translates into CASSPPDRASEAFF.

The chain recombines TRBV2 with TRBJ1-1; D perhaps matches TRBD1 (5 bases). Germline V gene data show CDR1 as SNHLY and CDR2 as FYNNEI. The V and J ends lost 4 bases and 3 bases respectively, with 9 bases between them. The CDR3 totals 13 residues. CDR3 amino acids: CASSAETDTEAFF. CDR3 bases: TGTGCCAGCAGTGCTGAGACAGACACTGAAGCTTTCTTT.

The CDR3 is CASSKRTGSNQPQHF. The CDR3, as DNA: TGTGCCAGCAGTAAGAGAACAGGTAGCAATCAGCCCCAGCATTTT. This chain joins TRBV6-2 or TRBV6-3 and TRBJ1-5; maybe TRBD1 (5 bases). V lost 5 bases to trimming and J lost 0 bases, with 11 bases between them. From germline, CDR1 is MNHEY and CDR2 SVGEGT. The CDR3 is 15 amino acids.

The chain's CDR3 is CASSPAVASVTQYF. In nucleotides, the CDR3 is TGTGCCAGCAGCCCAGCGGTCGCCTCAGTGACCCAGTACTTC. This chain links TRBV6-5 with TRBJ2-5, with D perhaps TRBD2 (5 bases). Trimming cost V 6 bases and J 7 bases, with 18 bases left between them. Germline assignment: CDR1 MNHEY and CDR2 SVGAGI. The CDR3 is made up of 14 amino acids.

The chain links TRBV29-1 to TRBJ1-1; 9 nucleotides line up with TRBD1. Unmatched junction bases numbered 4, after V lost 6 bases and J lost 8 bases. CDR1 SQVTM and CDR2 ANQGSEA come from the germline V gene. The CDR3 consists of 11 residues. CDR3 sequence reads: CSVSGQGEAFF. CDR3 sequence (DNA): TGCAGCGTATCCGGACAGGGGGAAGCTTTCTTT.

The V gene is TRBV7-2, the J gene TRBJ2-5; no definite D call. Trimming shortened V by 1 base and J by 5 bases, and 8 bases separated the two germline ends. Germline V gene sequence: CDR1 SGHTA, CDR2 FQGNSA. This CDR3 is 13 amino acids long. CDR3 DNA sequence: TGTGCCAGCAGCTTAGTTTGGCAGGAGACCCAGTACTTC. Translated: CASSLVWQETQYF.

This clone was detected a few times. The chain joins TRBV2 to TRBJ1-5; D gene ambiguous. The CDR3 extends over 13 amino acids. Per the germline V gene, CDR1 is SNHLY and CDR2 is FYNNEI. Trimming cost V 4 bases and J 7 bases, with 11 bases left between them. In DNA, the CDR3 is TGTGCCAGCAGTGTCAAGGTGGAGCAGCCCCAGCATTTT. Its translation is CASSVKVEQPQHF.

This clone appeared once. The genes are TRBV6-2 or TRBV6-3 and TRBJ1-2; no definite D call. V was pared by 0 bases and J by 4 bases, with 12 bases between. Germline CDR1 MNHEY, CDR2 SVGEGT. This CDR3 has 15 residues. The CDR3 DNA sequence: TGTGCCAGCAGTTACTCCTTGGAGGACTCCTATGGCTACACCTTC. Translated: CASSYSLEDSYGYTF.

This chain connects TRBV3-1 (or the pseudogene TRBV3-2) to TRBJ2-7; 7 bases are shared with TRBD2. CDR1 and CDR2 (germline): LGHDT, YNNKEL (reference sequence). The CDR3 runs to 15 residues. V lost 4 bases, J lost 5 bases, and 11 bases stayed unmatched. The CDR3 sequence is CASSPSWAGENEQYF. DNA for the CDR3: TGTGCCAGCAGCCCATCATGGGCGGGAGAGAACGAGCAGTACTTC.

Details on this clone: One junction end does not reproduce the germline sequence, and a read error may be involved. The chain is built from TRBV7-7 and TRBJ1-1, with TRBD1 matching over 10 bases. Germline V gene sequence: CDR1 SSHAT, CDR2 FNYEAQ (reference sequence). This CDR3 comprises 15 residues. Here the CDR3 DNA reads TGTGCTAGCAGCTTAGCCGGACAGGGGGACACTGAAGCTTTCTTT. Protein: CASSLAGQGDTEAFF.

This rearrangement joins TRBV7-9 to TRBJ2-7; perhaps TRBD1 as D (5 bases). The CDR3 runs 14 residues. V lost 10 bases and J lost 3, with 19 bases in between. Germline V CDR1 and CDR2: SEHNR, FQNEAQ (reference sequence). The CDR3 DNA reads TGTGCCACCTCAAATGGGGCGCCGGTCTACGAGCAGTACTTC. Amino acids: CATSNGAPVYEQYF.

The genes are TRBV28 and TRBJ2-2, with TRBD1 matching over 10 bases. Trimming removed 5 bases from V and 3 bases from J; junction bases left unmatched: 6. CDR1 is MDHEN and CDR2 is SYDVKM in the germline V gene. The CDR3 consists of 16 residues. The CDR3 loop is CASSMGQGWDTGELFF. CDR3 nucleotide sequence: TGTGCCAGCAGTATGGGACAGGGGTGGGACACCGGGGAGCTGTTTTTT.

V and J are TRBV29-1 and TRBJ2-1, with D possibly being TRBD2 (5 bases). The CDR3 contains 16 residues. V was shortened by 7 bases and J by 0 bases, with 19 bases between the two germline ends. CDR1 and CDR2 (germline): SQVTM, ANQGSEA. The CDR3 DNA follows: TGCAGCGCGGATCCGAGAAGGAGGAGCTCCTACAATGAGCAGTTCTTC. Amino acid sequence: CSADPRRRSSYNEQFF.

J is TRBJ2-3 and V is TRBV30; perhaps TRBD1 as D (5 bases). The CDR3 sequence is 14 residues long. The germline V and J ends were trimmed by 5 bases and 1 base, with 13 bases remaining between them. Germline CDR1 is GTSNPN and CDR2 is SVGIG (reference sequence). The chain's CDR3 is CAWQGRWGTDTQYF. CDR3 in DNA: TGTGCCTGGCAGGGTCGTTGGGGCACAGATACGCAGTATTTT.